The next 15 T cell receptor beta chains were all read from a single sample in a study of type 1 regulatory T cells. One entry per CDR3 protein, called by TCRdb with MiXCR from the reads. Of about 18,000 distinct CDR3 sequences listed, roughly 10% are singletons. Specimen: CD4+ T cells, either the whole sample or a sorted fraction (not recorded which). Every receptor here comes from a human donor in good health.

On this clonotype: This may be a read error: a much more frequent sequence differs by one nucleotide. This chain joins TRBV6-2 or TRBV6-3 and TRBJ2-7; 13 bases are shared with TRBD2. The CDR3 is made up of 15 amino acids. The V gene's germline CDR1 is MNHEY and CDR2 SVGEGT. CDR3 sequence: CASRSGLAGYYEQHF. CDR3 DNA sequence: TGTGCCAGCCGCTCGGGACTAGCGGGATACTACGAGCAGCACTTC.

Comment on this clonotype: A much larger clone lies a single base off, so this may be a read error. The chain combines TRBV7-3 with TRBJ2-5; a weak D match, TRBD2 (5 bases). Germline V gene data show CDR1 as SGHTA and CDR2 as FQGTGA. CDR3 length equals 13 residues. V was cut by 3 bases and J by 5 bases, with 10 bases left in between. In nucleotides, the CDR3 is TGTGCCAGCAGCTTCGACGGGGTGGAGACCCAGTACTTC. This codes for CASSFDGVETQYF.

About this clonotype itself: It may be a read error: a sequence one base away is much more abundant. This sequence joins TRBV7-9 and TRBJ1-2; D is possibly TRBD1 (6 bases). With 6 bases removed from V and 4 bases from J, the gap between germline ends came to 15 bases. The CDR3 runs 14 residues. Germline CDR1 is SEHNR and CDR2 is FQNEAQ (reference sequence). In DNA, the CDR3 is TGTGCCAGCAGACTGGACAGCCAGCCCTATGGCTACACCTTC. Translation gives CASRLDSQPYGYTF.

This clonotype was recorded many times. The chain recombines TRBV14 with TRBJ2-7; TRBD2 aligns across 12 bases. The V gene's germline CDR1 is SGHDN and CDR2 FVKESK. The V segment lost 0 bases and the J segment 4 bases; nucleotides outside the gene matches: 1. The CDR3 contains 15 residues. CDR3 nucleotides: TGTGCCAGCAGCCAAGAGACTAGCGGGGGATACGAGCAGTACTTC. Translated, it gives CASSQETSGGYEQYF.

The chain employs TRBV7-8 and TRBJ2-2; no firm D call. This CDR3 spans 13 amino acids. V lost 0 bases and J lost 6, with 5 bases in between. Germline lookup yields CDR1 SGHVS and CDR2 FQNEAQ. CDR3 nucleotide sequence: TGTGCCAGCAGCTTAGCGCAGCCCGGGGAGCTGTTTTTT. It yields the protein CASSLAQPGELFF.

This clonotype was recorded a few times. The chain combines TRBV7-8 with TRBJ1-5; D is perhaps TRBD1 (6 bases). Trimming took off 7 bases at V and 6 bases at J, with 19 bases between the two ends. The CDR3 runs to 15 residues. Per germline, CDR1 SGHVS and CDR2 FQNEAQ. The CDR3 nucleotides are TGTGCCAGCACCCCTATCGGAGGGGGACGTCAGCCCCAGCATTTT. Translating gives CASTPIGGGRQPQHF.

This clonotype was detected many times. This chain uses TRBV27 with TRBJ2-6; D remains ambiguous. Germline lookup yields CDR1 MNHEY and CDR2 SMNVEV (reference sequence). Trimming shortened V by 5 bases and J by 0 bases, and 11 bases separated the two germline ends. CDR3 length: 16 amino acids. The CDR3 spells CASSPRLGSGANVLTF. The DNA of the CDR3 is TGTGCCAGCAGTCCGAGGCTTGGCTCTGGGGCCAACGTCCTGACTTTC.

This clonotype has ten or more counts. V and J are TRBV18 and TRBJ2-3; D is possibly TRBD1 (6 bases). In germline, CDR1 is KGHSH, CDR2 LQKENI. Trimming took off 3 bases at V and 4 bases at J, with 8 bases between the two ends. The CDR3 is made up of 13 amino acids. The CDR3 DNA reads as TGTGCCAGCTCACCGGCAGGGGCAGATACGCAGTATTTT. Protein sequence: CASSPAGADTQYF.

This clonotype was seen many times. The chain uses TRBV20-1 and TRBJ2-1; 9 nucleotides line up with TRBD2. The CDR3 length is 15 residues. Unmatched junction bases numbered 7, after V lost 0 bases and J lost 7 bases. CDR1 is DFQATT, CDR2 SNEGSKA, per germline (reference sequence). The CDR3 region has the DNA TGCAGTGCTAGAGATCGTGCGGGAGGGTGGAATGAGCAGTTCTTC. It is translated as CSARDRAGGWNEQFF.

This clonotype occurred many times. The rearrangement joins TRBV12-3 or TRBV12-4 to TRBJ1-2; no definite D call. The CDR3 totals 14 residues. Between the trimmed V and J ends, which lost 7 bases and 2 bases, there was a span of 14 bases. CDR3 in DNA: TGTGCCAGCACCCCGGGTATGTTGAACTATGGCTACACCTTC. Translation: CASTPGMLNYGYTF.

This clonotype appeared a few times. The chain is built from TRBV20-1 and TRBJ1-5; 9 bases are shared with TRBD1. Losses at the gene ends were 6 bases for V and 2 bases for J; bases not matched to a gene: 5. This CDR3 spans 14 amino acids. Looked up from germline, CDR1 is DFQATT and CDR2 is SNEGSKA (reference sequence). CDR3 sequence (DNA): TGCAGTGCAGCTACAGGGGGCGGCAATCAGCCCCAGCATTTT. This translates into CSAATGGGNQPQHF.

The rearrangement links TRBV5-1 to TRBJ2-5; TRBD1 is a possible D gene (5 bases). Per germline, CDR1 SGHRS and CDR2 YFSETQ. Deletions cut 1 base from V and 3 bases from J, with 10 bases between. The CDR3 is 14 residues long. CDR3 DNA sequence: TGCGCCAGCAGCTTGTCGACAGACGAAGAGACCCAGTACTTC. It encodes CASSLSTDEETQYF.

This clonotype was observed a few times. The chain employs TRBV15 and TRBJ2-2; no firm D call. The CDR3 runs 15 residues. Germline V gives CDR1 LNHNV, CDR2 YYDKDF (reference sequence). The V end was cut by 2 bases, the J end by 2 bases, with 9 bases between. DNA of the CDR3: TGTGCCACCAGCAGAACCGGCGGTAACACCGGGGAGCTGTTTTTT. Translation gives CATSRTGGNTGELFF.

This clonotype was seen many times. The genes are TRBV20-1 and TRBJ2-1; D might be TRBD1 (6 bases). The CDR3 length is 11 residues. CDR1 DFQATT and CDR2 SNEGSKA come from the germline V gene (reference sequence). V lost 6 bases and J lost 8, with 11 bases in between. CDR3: CSASGVHEQFF. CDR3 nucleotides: TGCAGTGCCTCAGGGGTGCATGAGCAGTTCTTC.

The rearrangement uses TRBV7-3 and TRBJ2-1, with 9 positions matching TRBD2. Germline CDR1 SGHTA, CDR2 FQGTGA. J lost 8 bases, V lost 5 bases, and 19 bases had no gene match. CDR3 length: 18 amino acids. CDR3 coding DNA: TGTGCCAGCAGCCCCAATAGCGGGAGCCTTTCCTATCCTGATGAGCAGTTCTTC. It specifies CASSPNSGSLSYPDEQFF. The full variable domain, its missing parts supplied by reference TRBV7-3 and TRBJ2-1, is GAGVSQTPSNKVTEKGKYVELRCDPISGHTALYWYRQSLGQGPEFLIYFQGTGAADDSGLPNDRFFAVRPEGSVSTLKIQRTERGDSAVYLCASSPNSGSLSYPDEQFFGPGTRLTVL.